This TCR beta chain emerged from a study of T cell responses to AZD1222 COVID-19 vaccine. Study conclusions and caveats: Spike-specific TCR breadth rose after two AZD1222 doses, and depth rose as well. Repertoires in all cases were sampled only once the peak T cell response had passed.

Pooled together were second doses at about 4 or about 12 weeks. A word on this clone: What it binds is not known.

CDR1 and CDR2 (germline): MNHEY, SVGAGI. V lost 2 bases and J 4 bases, leaving 8 bases between the germline ends. The CDR3 totals 14 residues. The repertoire was sequenced with immunoSEQ multiplex PCR; TCRdb's copy has only in-frame clones and lacks some. Here the sample spans around 19,000 clones, around 92% being singletons. This receptor was obtained from an adult who received the AZD1222 COVID-19 vaccine. The source material was peripheral blood, sampled 28 days after the second AZD1222 dose. The chain couples TRBV6-5 to TRBJ2-2; maybe TRBD1 (5 bases). The CDR3 DNA reads TGTGCCAGCAGTTACAGTAGGGGCACCGGGGAGCTGTTTTTT. Its translation: CASSYSRGTGELFF.